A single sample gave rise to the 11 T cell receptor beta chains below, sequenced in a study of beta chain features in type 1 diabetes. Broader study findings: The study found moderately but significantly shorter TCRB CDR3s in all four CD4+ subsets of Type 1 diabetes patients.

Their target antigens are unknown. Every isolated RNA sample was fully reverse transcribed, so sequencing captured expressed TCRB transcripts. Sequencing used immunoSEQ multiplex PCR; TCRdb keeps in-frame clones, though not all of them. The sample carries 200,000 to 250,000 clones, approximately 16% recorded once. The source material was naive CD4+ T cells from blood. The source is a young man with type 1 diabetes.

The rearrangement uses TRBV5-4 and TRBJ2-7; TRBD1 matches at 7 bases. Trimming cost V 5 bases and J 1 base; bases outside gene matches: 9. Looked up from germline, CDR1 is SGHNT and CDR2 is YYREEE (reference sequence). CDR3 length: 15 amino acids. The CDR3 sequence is CASSFGQVRSYEQYF. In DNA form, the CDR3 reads TGTGCCAGCAGTTTCGGACAGGTCCGATCCTACGAGCAGTACTTC.

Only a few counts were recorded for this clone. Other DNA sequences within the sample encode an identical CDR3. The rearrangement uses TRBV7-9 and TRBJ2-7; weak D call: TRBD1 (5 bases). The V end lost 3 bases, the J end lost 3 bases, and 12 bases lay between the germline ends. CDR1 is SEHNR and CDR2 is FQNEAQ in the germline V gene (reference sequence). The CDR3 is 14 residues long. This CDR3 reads CASSLGQGDYEQYF. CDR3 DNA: TGTGCCAGCAGCTTGGGTCAAGGGGACTACGAGCAGTACTTC.

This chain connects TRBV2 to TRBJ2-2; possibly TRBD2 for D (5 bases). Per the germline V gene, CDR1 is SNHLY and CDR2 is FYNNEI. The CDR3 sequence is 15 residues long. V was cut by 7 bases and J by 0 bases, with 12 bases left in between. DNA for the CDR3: TGTGCCAGCATTAATAGCGAGCCGAACACCGGGGAGCTGTTTTTT. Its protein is CASINSEPNTGELFF.

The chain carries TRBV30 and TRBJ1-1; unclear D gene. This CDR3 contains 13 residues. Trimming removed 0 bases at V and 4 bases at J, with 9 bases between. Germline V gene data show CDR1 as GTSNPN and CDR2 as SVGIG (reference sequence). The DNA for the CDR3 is TGTGCCTGGAGTGTACTGGTGGGCACTGAAGCTTTCTTT. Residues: CAWSVLVGTEAFF. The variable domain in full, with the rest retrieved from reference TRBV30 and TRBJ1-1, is SQTIHQWPATLVQPVGSPLSLECTVEGTSNPNLYWYRQAAGRGLQLLFYSVGIGQISSEVPQNLSASRPQDRQFILSSKKLLLSDSGFYLCAWSVLVGTEAFFGQGTRLTVV.

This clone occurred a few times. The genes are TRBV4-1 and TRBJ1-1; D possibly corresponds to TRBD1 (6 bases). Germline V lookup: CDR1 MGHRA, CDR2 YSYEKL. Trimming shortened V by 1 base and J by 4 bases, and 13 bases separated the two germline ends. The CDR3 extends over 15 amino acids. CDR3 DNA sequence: TGCGCCAGCAGCCAAGGTCGGGGGCGATCCACTGAAGCTTTCTTT. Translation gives CASSQGRGRSTEAFF.

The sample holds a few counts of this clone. CDR3 nucleotide sequence: TGTGCCTGGACCGGCAAGGGACAGGGGAATAATGAAAAACTGTTTTTT. As protein: CAWTGKGQGNNEKLFF. The chain is built from TRBV30 and TRBJ1-4, with TRBD1 identical over 10 bases. CDR1 is GTSNPN and CDR2 is SVGIG in the germline V gene (reference sequence). The CDR3 is made up of 16 amino acids. V shed 4 bases and J 4 bases; nucleotides not matched to a gene: 9.

CDR3 loop: CASSQAGRNTEAFF. The CDR3 DNA reads TGCGCCAGCAGCCAAGCCGGACGGAACACTGAAGCTTTCTTT. The V and J genes are TRBV4-3 and TRBJ1-1; D not certain. This CDR3 region has 14 residues. V dropped 1 base and J dropped 1 base, with 7 bases sitting between them. Germline values: CDR1 LGHNA, CDR2 YSLEER.

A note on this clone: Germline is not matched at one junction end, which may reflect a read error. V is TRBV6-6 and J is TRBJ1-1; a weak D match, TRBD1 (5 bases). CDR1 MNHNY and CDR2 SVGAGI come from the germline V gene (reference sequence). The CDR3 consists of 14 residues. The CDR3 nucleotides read TGTTCCAGCAGTACCCGCCAGGGATTCACTGAAGCTTTCTTT. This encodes CSSSTRQGFTEAFF.

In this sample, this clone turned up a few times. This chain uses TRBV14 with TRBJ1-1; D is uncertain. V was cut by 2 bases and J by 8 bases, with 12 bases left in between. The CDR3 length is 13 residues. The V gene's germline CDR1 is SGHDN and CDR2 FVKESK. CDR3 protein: CASSQQTDGEAFF. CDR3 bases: TGTGCCAGCAGCCAACAGACGGACGGGGAAGCTTTCTTT.

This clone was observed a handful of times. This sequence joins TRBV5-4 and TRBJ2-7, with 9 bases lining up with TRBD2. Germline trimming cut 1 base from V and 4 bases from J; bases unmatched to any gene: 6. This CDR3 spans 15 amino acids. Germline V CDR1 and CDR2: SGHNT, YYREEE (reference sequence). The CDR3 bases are TGTGCCAGCAGCTTGTTGTTAGCGGGAGTATACGAGCAGTACTTC. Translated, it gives CASSLLLAGVYEQYF.

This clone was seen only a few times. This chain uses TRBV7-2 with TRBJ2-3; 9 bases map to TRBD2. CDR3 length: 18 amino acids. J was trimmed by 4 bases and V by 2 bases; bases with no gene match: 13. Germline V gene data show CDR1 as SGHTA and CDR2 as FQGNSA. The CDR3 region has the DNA TGTGCCAGCAGCTTACCCCGCGGGATAGCGGGAGTCGCAGATACGCAGTATTTT. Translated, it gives CASSLPRGIAGVADTQYF.